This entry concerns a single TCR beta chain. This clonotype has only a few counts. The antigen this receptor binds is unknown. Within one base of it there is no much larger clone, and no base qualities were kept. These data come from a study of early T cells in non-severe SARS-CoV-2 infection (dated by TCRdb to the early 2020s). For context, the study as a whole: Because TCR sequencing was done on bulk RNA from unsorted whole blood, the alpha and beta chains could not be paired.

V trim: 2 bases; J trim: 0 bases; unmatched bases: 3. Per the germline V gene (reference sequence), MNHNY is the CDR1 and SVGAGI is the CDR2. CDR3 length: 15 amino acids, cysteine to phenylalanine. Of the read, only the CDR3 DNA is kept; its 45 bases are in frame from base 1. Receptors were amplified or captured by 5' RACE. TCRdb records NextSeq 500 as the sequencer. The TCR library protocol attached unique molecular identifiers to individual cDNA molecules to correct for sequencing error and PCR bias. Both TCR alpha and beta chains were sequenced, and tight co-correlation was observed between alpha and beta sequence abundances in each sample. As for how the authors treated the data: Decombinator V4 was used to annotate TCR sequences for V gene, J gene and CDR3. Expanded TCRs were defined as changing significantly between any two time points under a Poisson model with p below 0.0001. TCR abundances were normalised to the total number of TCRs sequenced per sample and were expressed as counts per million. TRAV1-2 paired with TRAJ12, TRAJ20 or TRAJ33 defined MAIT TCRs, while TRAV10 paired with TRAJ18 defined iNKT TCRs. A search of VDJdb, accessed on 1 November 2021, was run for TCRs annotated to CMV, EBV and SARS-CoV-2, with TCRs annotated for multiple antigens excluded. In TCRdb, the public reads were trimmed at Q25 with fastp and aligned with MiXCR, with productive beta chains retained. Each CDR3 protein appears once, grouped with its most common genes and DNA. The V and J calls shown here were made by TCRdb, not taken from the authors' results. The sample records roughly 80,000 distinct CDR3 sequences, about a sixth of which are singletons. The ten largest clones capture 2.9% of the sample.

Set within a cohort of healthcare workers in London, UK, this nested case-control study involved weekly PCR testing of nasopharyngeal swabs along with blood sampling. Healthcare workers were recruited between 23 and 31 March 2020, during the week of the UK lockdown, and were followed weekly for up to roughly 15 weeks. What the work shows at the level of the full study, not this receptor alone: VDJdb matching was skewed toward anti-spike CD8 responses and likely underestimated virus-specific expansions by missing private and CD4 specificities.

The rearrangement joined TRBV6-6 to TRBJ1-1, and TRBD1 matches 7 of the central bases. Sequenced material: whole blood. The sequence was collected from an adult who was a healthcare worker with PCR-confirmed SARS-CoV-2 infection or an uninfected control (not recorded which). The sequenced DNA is TGTGCCAGCAGTTACACCGACAGGGTGAACACTGAAGCTTTCTTT. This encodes CASSYTDRVNTEAFF.